The 5 T cell receptor beta chains below were found in one sample sequenced in a study of shared clonotypes between healthy human individuals. Sequencing used immunoSEQ multiplex PCR; TCRdb keeps in-frame clones, though not all of them. The sample has roughly 1,500,000 clones, 95% to 99% seen once. The material sequenced was naive CD4+ T cells sorted from blood. Subset described: CD45RA+ positively selected. These TCRs come from a man between 25 and 39 years old in good health.

The rearrangement links TRBV6-5 to TRBJ2-7; D unresolved. Germline assignment: CDR1 MNHEY and CDR2 SVGAGI. This CDR3 comprises 13 residues. V lost 0 bases to trimming and J lost 6 bases, with 9 bases between them. CDR3 sequence reads: CASSYSKLSEQYF. For the CDR3, the DNA is TGTGCCAGCAGTTACTCGAAATTGTCCGAGCAGTACTTC.

The chain uses TRBV5-1 and TRBJ1-4; no clear D gene. Germline V gene data show CDR1 as SGHRS and CDR2 as YFSETQ. CDR3 length equals 14 residues. Trimming pared 1 base from V and 7 bases from J, leaving 11 bases between. The CDR3 region has the DNA TGCGCCAGCAGCTTGTTCGGTGGTGGTGAAAAACTGTTTTTT. Its translation is CASSLFGGGEKLFF.

This clone came up once. The genes are TRBV29-1 and TRBJ2-5, with a possible D match to TRBD1 (6 bases). The V gene lost 6 bases and the J gene lost 0 bases, with 8 bases spanning the gap. The CDR3 contains 12 residues. Germline V CDR1 and CDR2: SQVTM, ANQGSEA. The CDR3 coding sequence is TGCAGCGTCACAGGGTACCAAGAGACCCAGTACTTC. This sequence encodes CSVTGYQETQYF.

The J gene is TRBJ1-4, the V gene TRBV29-1; D is unclear. Germline-derived CDR1 and CDR2 are SQVTM and ANQGSEA. CDR3 length equals 13 residues. V lost 3 bases and J 3 bases, leaving 8 bases between the germline ends. In DNA, the CDR3 is TGCAGCGTTGATCCGGGCGCTAATGAAAAACTGTTTTTT. Encoded protein: CSVDPGANEKLFF.

The gene calls are TRBV5-4 and TRBJ1-4; D might be TRBD1 (5 bases). CDR1 is SGHNT, CDR2 YYREEE, per germline (reference sequence). Deletions cut 3 bases from V and 6 bases from J, with 12 bases between. CDR3 size: 14 residues. The CDR3 coding sequence is TGTGCCAGCAGCTCACCAGGGAAAGATGAAAAACTGTTTTTT. This translates into CASSSPGKDEKLFF. Full variable domain (remainder filled in from reference TRBV5-4 and TRBJ1-4): ETGVTQSPTHLIKTRGQQVTLRCSSQSGHNTVSWYQQALGQGPQFIFQYYREEENGRGNFPPRFSGLQFPNYSSELNVNALELDDSALYLCASSSPGKDEKLFFGSGTQLSVL.